The present entry profiles one T cell receptor (beta chain) with its context. Its target is not known. The method was immunoSEQ multiplex PCR; TCRdb's version includes in-frame clones alone and lacks a portion of them. The table records 10,000 to 15,000 clones, roughly 85% of them present only once. The V gene lost 2 bases and the J gene lost 5 bases, with 7 bases spanning the gap. The CDR3 is 13 amino acids. Germline V lookup: CDR1 LNHDA, CDR2 SQIVND (reference sequence). This sample was taken from a study of high-grade serous ovarian cancer treatment subgroups. General observations from the study: Bulk tumor TCR sequencing gave no spatial information. Different patients shared almost no repertoire; same-patient tumors shared about 0.1 to 0.79.

Tumor tissue was taken before any definitive surgery or chemotherapy was given. The chain has TRBV19 and TRBJ1-5; D ambiguous. Sequencing input: tumor tissue. The clonotype originates from a human donor with high-grade serous ovarian cancer. CDR3 region: CASSIRLHQPQHF. CDR3 coding DNA: TGTGCCAGTAGTATAAGACTTCATCAGCCCCAGCATTTT.